This T cell receptor beta chain was captured by sequencing in a study of CD8+ T cells in alopecia areata. Extracted RNA was reverse transcribed into cDNA, the sequencing template. The method was immunoSEQ multiplex PCR; TCRdb's version includes in-frame clones alone and lacks a portion of them. The sample holds fewer than 110,000 clones, 84% seen once. The germline V gene encodes CDR1 KGHSH and CDR2 LQKENI. V was pared by 3 bases and J by 0 bases, with 7 bases of the junction left unmatched. This CDR3 is built from 18 residues. The treatment: oral pan-JAK inhibitor, 5-10 mg twice daily. The clonotype originates from a human donor with alopecia areata. The input for sequencing was CD8+ T cells sorted from blood, taken at week 24, from a patient treated with tofacitinib. The rearrangement uses TRBV18 and TRBJ2-1; TRBD2 aligns across 11 bases. Written as DNA, the CDR3 is TGTGCCAGCTCACCGACTAGCGGGGCCCGGAGCTCCTACAATGAGCAGTTCTTC. Amino acids: CASSPTSGARSSYNEQFF.